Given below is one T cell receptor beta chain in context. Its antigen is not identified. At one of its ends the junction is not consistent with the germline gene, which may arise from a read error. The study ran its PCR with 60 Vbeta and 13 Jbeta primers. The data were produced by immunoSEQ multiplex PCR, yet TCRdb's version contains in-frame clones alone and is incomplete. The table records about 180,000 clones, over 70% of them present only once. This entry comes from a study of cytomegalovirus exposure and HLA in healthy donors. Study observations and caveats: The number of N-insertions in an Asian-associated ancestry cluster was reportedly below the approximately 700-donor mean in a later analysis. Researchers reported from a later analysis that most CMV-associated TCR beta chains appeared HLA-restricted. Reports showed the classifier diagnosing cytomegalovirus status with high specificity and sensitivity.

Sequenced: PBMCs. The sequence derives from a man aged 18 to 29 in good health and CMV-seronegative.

The CDR3 loop is CASSFMPGNTDTQYF. The DNA of the CDR3 is TGTGCTAGCAGCTTTATGCCGGGGAACACAGATACGCAGTATTTT. The chain carries TRBV7-7 and TRBJ2-3; TRBD2 might be the D (5 bases). This CDR3 region has 15 residues. The V gene's germline CDR1 is SSHAT and CDR2 FNYEAQ (reference sequence).